The rows below give T cell receptor beta chains drawn from one sample of a study of blood T cell repertoires in COVID-19. Here immunoSEQ multiplex PCR was the method, and the copy in TCRdb shows in-frame clones only, minus some. Among approximately 210,000 clones, roughly 79% were seen once, and the ten largest hold 15%. Input material: PBMCs or T cells enriched from blood (not recorded which). The source of these receptors is a man aged 35 to 55 who had recovered from COVID-19. The CDR3 runs from the conserved cysteine through the conserved F or W. Each record gives: clone size, V gene, J gene, D gene, CDR3 protein, CDR3 DNA. The D gene is left open where the match is weak. Where a row states a size, it is once, few, many or the class of an expanded clone; other rows omit it.

>.|TRBV15|TRBJ2-5|TRBD1
CATQILGQSQETQYF
TGTGCCACTCAAATCCTGGGACAGAGCCAAGAGACCCAGTACTTC
>.|TRBV7-3|TRBJ2-2|.
CASSPHGAELFF
TGTGCCAGCAGCCCCCACGGTGCGGAGCTGTTTTTT
>.|TRBV5-1|TRBJ1-1|.
CASSLDSNSLEAFF
TGCGCCAGCAGCTTGGACAGCAACAGCTTAGAAGCTTTCTTT
>many|TRBV2|TRBJ2-7|.
CASSPLYEQYF
TGTGCCAGCAGTCCCCTCTACGAGCAGTACTTC
>.|TRBV9|TRBJ1-5|TRBD1
CASSVNRGGQPQHF
TGTGCCAGCAGCGTGAACAGGGGAGGTCAGCCCCAGCATTTT
>.|TRBV28|TRBJ2-7|TRBD2
CASSLVVASGNYEQYF
TGTGCCAGCAGTTTAGTAGTCGCTAGCGGGAATTACGAGCAGTACTTC
>.|TRBV7-2|TRBJ1-5|.
CASSLARTAEGQPQHF
TGTGCCAGCAGCTTAGCTCGGACAGCCGAGGGTCAGCCCCAGCATTTT
>.|TRBV5-6|TRBJ2-5|TRBD2
CASGYGGGQETQYF
TGTGCCAGCGGCTATGGCGGGGGCCAAGAGACCCAGTACTTC
>.|TRBV9|TRBJ2-2|.
CASSPRTATNTGELFF
TGTGCCAGCAGCCCCCGGACAGCCACGAACACCGGGGAGCTGTTTTTT
>.|TRBV5-1|TRBJ2-2|TRBD2
CASSSEGLHTGELFF
TGCGCCAGCAGCTCCGAGGGACTACACACCGGGGAGCTGTTTTTT
>few|TRBV5-1|TRBJ2-3|TRBD2
CASSLAGGKTDTQYF
TGCGCCAGCAGCTTGGCGGGGGGGAAAACAGATACGCAGTATTTT
>.|TRBV28|TRBJ1-1|TRBD1
CASCLGTANTEAFF
TGTGCCAGCTGCCTCGGGACAGCCAACACTGAAGCTTTCTTT
>.|TRBV5-4|TRBJ1-2|.
CASSLERGYGYTF
TGTGCCAGCAGCTTGGAAAGGGGCTATGGCTACACCTTC
>few|TRBV18|TRBJ2-1|.
CASSPPSPRNNEQFF
TGTGCCAGCTCACCACCGAGTCCTAGGAACAATGAGCAGTTCTTC
>.|TRBV3-1/TRBV3-2|TRBJ2-4|.
CASSQGLGLAKNIQYF
TGTGCCAGCAGCCAAGGCTTGGGACTAGCCAAAAACATTCAGTACTTC
>.|TRBV13|TRBJ1-6|.
CASSLVGQKNSPLHF
TGTGCCAGCAGCTTGGTTGGACAGAAGAATTCACCCCTCCACTTT
>.|TRBV11-3|TRBJ2-1|TRBD2
CASSSGLAGNNEQFF
TGTGCCAGCAGCTCGGGACTAGCGGGTAACAATGAGCAGTTCTTC
>.|TRBV7-2|TRBJ2-1|TRBD1
CASSYLVGQGGEQFF
TGTGCCAGCAGCTACTTAGTGGGACAGGGAGGCGAGCAGTTCTTC
>.|TRBV18|TRBJ2-2|TRBD2
CASSPSGSWTGELFF
TGTGCCAGCTCACCTAGCGGGAGTTGGACCGGGGAGCTGTTTTTT
>.|TRBV10-3|TRBJ2-6|.
CAISERQGNNVLTF
TGTGCCATCAGTGAGAGGCAGGGGAACAACGTCCTGACTTTC
>.|TRBV7-9|TRBJ2-3|.
CASSLGRGPDTQYF
TGTGCCAGCAGCTTAGGTCGCGGGCCAGATACGCAGTATTTT
>.|TRBV7-8|TRBJ2-7|.
CASSSLRETYEQYF
TGTGCCAGCAGCTCGCTCAGGGAAACCTACGAGCAGTACTTC
>.|TRBV3-1/TRBV3-2|TRBJ1-1|TRBD1
CASSQGQGTEAFF
TGTGCCAGCAGCCAGGGACAGGGAACTGAAGCTTTCTTT
>few|TRBV30|TRBJ1-1|.
CAWSVQSGFKAFF
TGTGCCTGGAGTGTACAGTCAGGATTCAAAGCTTTCTTT
>.|TRBV4-3|TRBJ1-1|.
CASSPSPAGSNKNTEAFF
TGCGCCAGCAGCCCATCTCCCGCGGGATCAAACAAGAACACTGAAGCTTTCTTT
>few|TRBV7-9|TRBJ1-2|.
CAVVPDGYTF
TGTGCCGTCGTCCCGGATGGCTACACCTTC
>.|TRBV21-1|TRBJ2-7|.
CASRDSSYEQYF
TGTGCCAGCCGGGACTCTTCCTACGAGCAGTACTTC
>.|TRBV6-5|TRBJ2-7|.
CASSYAQGYEQYF
TGTGCCAGCAGTTACGCACAGGGTTACGAGCAGTACTTC
>.|TRBV4-3|TRBJ2-4|TRBD1
CASSQEGQGENIQYF
TGCGCCAGCAGCCAGGAGGGACAGGGGGAAAACATTCAGTACTTC
>.|TRBV20-1|TRBJ1-1|.
CSASGEEAFF
TGCAGTGCTAGTGGCGAGGAAGCTTTCTTT
>.|TRBV3-1/TRBV3-2|TRBJ2-2|TRBD2
CASSQGLAGGVGELFF
TGTGCCAGCAGCCAAGGACTAGCGGGAGGTGTGGGGGAGCTGTTTTTT
>.|TRBV24-1|TRBJ2-1|.
CATSDTAGLSNEQFF
TGTGCCACCAGTGATACGGCGGGGCTATCTAATGAGCAGTTCTTC
>.|TRBV5-4|TRBJ1-1|.
CASSLAGGVGRAFF
TGTGCCAGCAGCTTGGCGGGGGGAGTTGGTCGAGCTTTCTTT
>.|TRBV7-2|TRBJ1-5|.
CASSLVTEQPQHF
TGTGCCAGCAGCTTAGTCACAGAACAGCCCCAGCATTTT
>.|TRBV27|TRBJ2-7|.
CASSRTGEAYEQYF
TGTGCCAGCAGTCGCACAGGGGAGGCCTACGAGCAGTACTTC
>.|TRBV4-3|TRBJ2-1|.
CASSQDLGLSYNEQFF
TGCGCCAGCAGCCAAGATCTGGGCCTGTCCTACAATGAGCAGTTCTTC
>.|TRBV5-1|TRBJ1-6|TRBD1
CASSPDRGNSPLHF
TGCGCCAGCAGCCCCGACAGGGGAAATTCACCCCTCCACTTT
>.|TRBV4-3|TRBJ2-3|TRBD1
CASSRGTGGLNTQYF
TGCGCCAGCAGCCGGGGGACAGGGGGGTTAAATACGCAGTATTTT
>.|TRBV6-5|TRBJ2-7|.
CASSPFDRRYEQYF
TGTGCCAGCAGCCCATTCGACAGACGCTACGAGCAGTACTTC
>.|TRBV18|TRBJ1-1|.
CASSRTEGNTEAFF
TGTGCCAGCTCCCGGACGGAGGGGAACACTGAAGCTTTCTTT
>.|TRBV18|TRBJ2-1|.
CASSPQPSSYNEQFF
TGTGCCAGCTCACCACAGCCAAGCTCCTACAATGAGCAGTTCTTC
>.|TRBV4-1|TRBJ2-1|.
CASSQTMGLRGSEQFF
TGCGCCAGCAGCCAAACGATGGGTCTTAGGGGTAGTGAGCAGTTCTTC
>.|TRBV28|TRBJ1-6|TRBD1
CASSRTGVSSYNSPLHF
TGTGCCAGCAGTAGGACAGGGGTTAGCTCCTATAATTCACCCCTCCACTTT
>.|TRBV6-5|TRBJ1-6|TRBD1
CASSYIRGQVNSPLHF
TGTGCCAGCAGTTACATCCGGGGACAGGTTAATTCACCCCTCCACTTT
>.|TRBV19|TRBJ2-6|.
CASSIVRGNTGSGANVLTF
TGTGCCAGTAGTATAGTTAGGGGGAACACGGGCTCTGGGGCCAACGTCCTGACTTTC
>.|TRBV5-1|TRBJ1-3|.
CASSPDSSGNTIYF
TGCGCCAGCAGCCCGGACAGCTCTGGAAACACCATATATTTT
>.|TRBV2|TRBJ1-1|.
CASSEEQNTEAFF
TGTGCCAGCAGTGAAGAGCAGAACACTGAAGCTTTCTTT
>.|TRBV7-2|TRBJ2-2|.
CASSLGRQVNTGELFF
TGTGCCAGCAGCTTAGGTCGGCAGGTGAACACCGGGGAGCTGTTTTTT
>.|TRBV30|TRBJ1-2|TRBD1
CAWSWSGGGYGYTF
TGTGCCTGGAGTTGGTCAGGGGGAGGTTATGGCTACACCTTC